One sample yielded the 18 T cell receptor beta chains listed below, sequenced in a study of shared clonotypes between healthy human individuals. The method was immunoSEQ multiplex PCR; TCRdb's version includes in-frame clones alone and lacks a portion of them. The sample has roughly 2.2 million clones, over 85% seen once. What was sequenced was naive CD4+ T cells from PBMCs. Documented subset: CD45RA+ positively selected. The receptors stem from a young man in good health. Some clones in this sample may be carry-over from other donors' samples.

The V gene is TRBV11-1, the J gene TRBJ2-1, with D unclear. V lost 3 bases and J 0 bases, leaving 6 bases between the germline ends. In germline, CDR1 is SGHAT, CDR2 FQDESV (reference sequence). The CDR3 loop spans 14 amino acids. The CDR3 coding sequence is TGTGCCAGCAGCTTGGTAAGCTCCTACAATGAGCAGTTCTTC. Residues: CASSLVSSYNEQFF.

J is TRBJ1-2 and V is TRBV18; D call uncertain. CDR1 and CDR2 from the germline V gene are KGHSH and LQKENI. V was trimmed by 5 bases and J by 0 bases, leaving 10 bases between them. This CDR3 comprises 14 residues. CDR3 DNA: TGTGCCAGCTCAGCGGGAGTCGCTAACTATGGCTACACCTTC. Protein product: CASSAGVANYGYTF. Full variable domain (missing parts from reference TRBV18 and TRBJ1-2): NAGVMQNPRHLVRRRGQEARLRCSPMKGHSHVYWYRQLPEEGLKFMVYLQKENIIDESGMPKERFSAEFPKEGPSILRIQQVVRGDSAAYFCASSAGVANYGYTFGSGTRLTVV.

The rearrangement links TRBV5-1 to TRBJ2-5; 10 bases map to TRBD2. Germline assignment: CDR1 SGHRS and CDR2 YFSETQ. This CDR3 is built from 15 residues. Germline trimming cut 4 bases from V and 0 bases from J; bases unmatched to any gene: 3. CDR3 region: CASSPLAGDQETQYF. As DNA, the CDR3 is TGCGCCAGCAGCCCCCTAGCGGGAGACCAAGAGACCCAGTACTTC.

The CDR3 is CASSPSYGAETQYF. CDR3 DNA sequence: TGTGCCAGCTCACCAAGCTACGGCGCCGAGACCCAGTACTTC. The chain couples TRBV18 to TRBJ2-5; D gene ambiguous. From germline, CDR1 is KGHSH and CDR2 LQKENI. The CDR3 spans 14 residues. Between the trimmed V and J ends, which lost 2 bases and 5 bases, there was a span of 12 bases. Drawing the rest from reference TRBV18 and TRBJ2-5, the complete variable domain is NAGVMQNPRHLVRRRGQEARLRCSPMKGHSHVYWYRQLPEEGLKFMVYLQKENIIDESGMPKERFSAEFPKEGPSILRIQQVVRGDSAAYFCASSPSYGAETQYFGPGTRLLVL.

The chain recombines TRBV5-1 with TRBJ2-1; the D gene is possibly TRBD1 (8 bases). The V gene lost 3 bases and the J gene lost 4 bases, with 11 bases spanning the gap. Per germline, CDR1 SGHRS and CDR2 YFSETQ. CDR3 length: 14 residues. DNA for the CDR3: TGCGCCAGCAGCTCACAGGGGGGGTACAATGAGCAGTTCTTC. It translates to CASSSQGGYNEQFF.

This clone showed up just once. The chain carries TRBV7-3 and TRBJ1-1; the D gene is possibly TRBD1 (6 bases). The V and J ends lost 1 base and 1 base respectively, with 10 bases between them. There are 15 residues in the CDR3. Germline CDR1 SGHTA, CDR2 FQGTGA. The CDR3 coding sequence is TGTGCCAGCAGCTTAAGACCGGGGGCGAACACTGAAGCTTTCTTT. Protein: CASSLRPGANTEAFF. Drawing the rest from reference TRBV7-3 and TRBJ1-1, the complete variable domain is GAGVSQTPSNKVTEKGKYVELRCDPISGHTALYWYRQSLGQGPEFLIYFQGTGAADDSGLPNDRFFAVRPEGSVSTLKIQRTERGDSAVYLCASSLRPGANTEAFFGQGTRLTVV.

This clone showed up just once. The gene calls are TRBV5-5 and TRBJ2-7, with unresolved D. Trimming stripped 5 bases from V and 0 bases from J, with 15 bases between. The germline V gene encodes CDR1 SGHKS and CDR2 YYEKEE (reference sequence). This CDR3 has 15 residues. The CDR3 bases are TGTGCCAGCAGTATTATGGTATTCTCCTCCTACGAGCAGTACTTC. This translates into CASSIMVFSSYEQYF.

V usage is TRBV11-2 and J usage is TRBJ2-1, with 10 positions matching TRBD2. V lost 3 bases and J lost 5; bases outside the gene matches: 4. This CDR3 has 15 amino acids. Germline CDR1 and CDR2: SGHAT and FQNNGV. CDR3 in amino acids: CASSFLAGANNEQFF. The DNA for the CDR3 is TGTGCCAGCAGCTTCCTAGCGGGGGCTAACAATGAGCAGTTCTTC. The entire variable domain, with the rest obtained from reference TRBV11-2 and TRBJ2-1, is as follows: EAGVAQSPRYKIIEKRQSVAFWCNPISGHATLYWYQQILGQGPKLLIQFQNNGVVDDSQLPKDRFSAERLKGVDSTLKIQPAKLEDSAVYLCASSFLAGANNEQFFGPGTRLTVL.

This clone has a single count. The chain carries TRBV5-1 and TRBJ1-2, with no clear D. Germline V CDR1 and CDR2: SGHRS, YFSETQ. This CDR3 has 14 residues. V lost 0 bases and J lost 7, with 13 bases in between. CDR3 sequence reads: CASSLEAASSGYTF. For the CDR3, the DNA is TGCGCCAGCAGCTTGGAAGCTGCCAGTTCTGGCTACACCTTC.

V usage is TRBV4-3 and J usage is TRBJ1-3, with a possible D match to TRBD1 (6 bases). CDR3 length: 16 residues. Germline CDR1 LGHNA, CDR2 YSLEER. The V end was cut by 4 bases, the J end by 0 bases, with 13 bases between. The DNA for the CDR3 is TGCGCCAGCAGCCCCCAGGGGACCTACTCTGGAAACACCATATATTTT. Protein: CASSPQGTYSGNTIYF.

The J gene is TRBJ2-5, the V gene TRBV5-1; D is undetermined. V was pared by 4 bases and J by 5 bases, with 9 bases between. CDR3 length equals 12 residues. Germline-derived CDR1 and CDR2 are SGHRS and YFSETQ. The CDR3 is CASSLTVETQYF. In DNA form, the CDR3 reads TGCGCCAGCAGCCTTACCGTTGAGACCCAGTACTTC.

The rearrangement links TRBV19 to TRBJ2-7; unclear D gene. There are 15 residues in the CDR3. CDR1 is LNHDA and CDR2 is SQIVND in the germline V gene (reference sequence). With 9 bases removed from V and 3 bases from J, the gap between germline ends came to 21 bases. The CDR3 region has the DNA TGTGCCAGAGTCCTCAAACGGGCGCAGTACTACGAGCAGTACTTC. This codes for CARVLKRAQYYEQYF.

The genes are TRBV2 and TRBJ2-3, with D possibly called TRBD1 or TRBD2 (5 bases each). Deletions cut 2 bases from V and 2 bases from J, with 11 bases between. CDR1 is SNHLY and CDR2 is FYNNEI in the germline V gene. This CDR3 has 15 residues. The CDR3 region has the DNA TGTGCCAGCAGTGAAAACGGGGCCCCCACAGATACGCAGTATTTT. This encodes CASSENGAPTDTQYF.

A remark on this clone: Other DNA sequences from this sample encode an identical CDR3 as well. The V gene is TRBV5-1, the J gene TRBJ2-1; 12 bases are shared with TRBD2. J lost 2 bases, V lost 3 bases, and 0 bases had no gene match. The CDR3 is 15 residues long. Per germline, CDR1 SGHRS and CDR2 YFSETQ. The CDR3, as DNA: TGCGCCAGCAGCTGGACTAGCGGGACCTACAATGAGCAGTTCTTC. Residues: CASSWTSGTYNEQFF. Full variable domain (rest looked up from reference TRBV5-1 and TRBJ2-1): KAGVTQTPRYLIKTRGQQVTLSCSPISGHRSVSWYQQTPGQGLQFLFEYFSETQRNKGNFPGRFSGRQFSNSRSEMNVSTLELGDSALYLCASSWTSGTYNEQFFGPGTRLTVL.

The chain uses TRBV2 and TRBJ1-1; no reliable D call. V shed 7 bases and J shed 7 bases, with 13 bases lying between them. This CDR3 has 12 residues. CDR1 and CDR2 (germline): SNHLY, FYNNEI. CDR3 protein: CASNLRVDEAFF. CDR3 coding DNA: TGTGCCAGCAATCTGAGGGTAGATGAAGCTTTCTTT.

About this clone: Other DNA sequences in this sample translate to the same CDR3. The chain joins TRBV18 to TRBJ1-3, with 9 bases identical to TRBD1. CDR1 is KGHSH, CDR2 LQKENI, per germline. The CDR3 contains 16 residues. Trimming cost V 4 bases and J 1 base; bases outside gene matches: 5. CDR3 nucleotides: TGTGCCAGCTCACAAACCGGGACAGGGTCTGGAAACACCATATATTTT. This translates into CASSQTGTGSGNTIYF.

The CDR3 nucleotides are TGTGCCAGCAGAAGGGGTGATGGGGTCGGCACTGAAGCTTTCTTT. Translated, it gives CASRRGDGVGTEAFF. This rearrangement joins TRBV6-5 to TRBJ1-1, with a weak D call TRBD1 (5 bases). V dropped 6 bases and J dropped 4 bases, with 18 bases sitting between them. The CDR3 has 15 amino acids. The V gene's germline CDR1 is MNHEY and CDR2 SVGAGI.

The rearrangement joins TRBV11-3 to TRBJ2-1; the match to TRBD2 covers 11 bases. The CDR3 totals 14 residues. CDR1 SGHNT and CDR2 YENEEA come from the germline V gene. After removal of 3 bases from V and 7 bases from J, the junction contained 2 bases not matched to a gene. The DNA of the CDR3 is TGTGCCAGCAGCTTTAGCGGGAGGGGAAATGAGCAGTTCTTC. Encoded protein: CASSFSGRGNEQFF.